The 4 T cell receptor beta chains below were found in one sample sequenced in a study of CD8+ T cells in alopecia areata. Noted treatment: oral pan-JAK inhibitor, 5-10 mg twice daily. Reverse transcribed after extraction, RNA yielded cDNA as the sequencing template. TCRdb's table, derived via immunoSEQ multiplex PCR, lists solely in-frame clones and lacks some. This sample carries 85,000 to 110,000 clones, approximately 84% of them seen once, and the ten largest clones take 8.5% to 14%. The specimen was CD8+ T cells sorted from blood, collected at approximately week 31, from a patient treated with tofacitinib. These receptor sequences come from a human donor with alopecia areata.

V gene TRBV5-1 combines with J gene TRBJ2-3, with D possibly TRBD2 on 6 matching bases. Germline assignment: CDR1 SGHRS and CDR2 YFSETQ. The CDR3 loop spans 14 amino acids. V shed 7 bases and J shed 2 bases, with 14 bases lying between them. CDR3: CASATGRNTDTQYF. In DNA form, the CDR3 reads TGCGCCAGCGCGACCGGGAGAAACACAGATACGCAGTATTTT.

The chain couples TRBV7-7 to TRBJ2-2; weak D call: TRBD2 (5 bases). The V and J ends lost 1 base and 6 bases respectively, with 6 bases between them. The germline CDR1 and CDR2 sequences are SSHAT and FNYEAQ (reference sequence). CDR3 size: 13 residues. The DNA of the CDR3 is TGTGCCAGCAGCTTAGAGAGGGCCGGGGAGCTGTTTTTT. Its protein is CASSLERAGELFF.

This clone was seen only once. The chain joins TRBV29-1 to TRBJ2-3; tentatively, D is TRBD1 (5 bases). This CDR3 contains 14 residues. Trimming removed 4 bases from V and 2 bases from J, with 13 bases in between. Germline V gene sequence: CDR1 SQVTM, CDR2 ANQGSEA. CDR3 amino acids: CSVVRQGNTDTQYF. The CDR3, as DNA: TGCAGCGTTGTACGGCAGGGAAACACAGATACGCAGTATTTT.

This clone was detected only a few times. Other DNA sequences of this sample code for an identical CDR3. V is TRBV19 and J is TRBJ2-1, with D perhaps given as TRBD1 or TRBD2 (7 bases each). Deletions cut 8 bases from V and 3 bases from J, with 14 bases between. The CDR3 has 14 residues. Germline V gene lookup returns CDR1 LNHDA and CDR2 SQIVND (reference sequence). In nucleotides, the CDR3 is TGTGCCAGTTCAGGGGGAGGGGACTACAATGAGCAGTTCTTC. Translating it yields CASSGGGDYNEQFF.